Listed here are 7 T cell receptor beta chains from one sample, sequenced in a study of T cells in Graves' hyperthyroidism and ophthalmopathy. RNA transcripts were the template for amplifying TCR beta CDR3 regions. HTBI primers were the set used in a first-round RT-PCR of the TCR CDR3. TCRdb independently ran MiXCR on the multiplex PCR reads; one entry per CDR3 protein. The sample contains 800,000 or so distinct CDR3 sequences, 38% of which appear only once. The sequencing input was blood. These receptors originate from a man between 18 and 29 years old with Graves' hyperthyroidism.

This clonotype was observed at least ten times. This rearrangement joins TRBV7-6 to TRBJ2-7; TRBD2 agrees at 9 bases. Germline CDR1 SGHVS, CDR2 FNYEAQ. This CDR3 contains 14 residues. The V and J ends lost 5 bases and 4 bases, in that order; junction bases with no gene match: 6. The CDR3 sequence is CASSLGAGGYEQYF. The CDR3 bases are TGTGCCAGCAGCCTCGGGGCGGGGGGGTACGAGCAGTACTTC.

This chain uses TRBV7-8 with TRBJ2-7, with 9 bases lining up with TRBD1. Per germline, CDR1 SGHVS and CDR2 FQNEAQ. V lost 1 base and J lost 6; bases outside the gene matches: 4. The CDR3 length is 14 residues. The CDR3 DNA reads as TGTGCCAGCAGCTTAGACAGGGGGCTGAGCGAGCAGTACTTC. Residues: CASSLDRGLSEQYF.

This clonotype was detected once. The chain couples TRBV7-9 to TRBJ1-5; no clear D. From germline, CDR1 is SEHNR and CDR2 FQNEAQ (reference sequence). The CDR3 extends over 16 amino acids. Trimming removed 6 bases at V and 11 bases at J, with 26 bases between. The CDR3 loop reads CASSHTSGSGPGTQHF. The CDR3 bases are TGTGCCAGCAGTCACACCAGCGGGAGCGGGCCCGGGACCCAGCATTTT.

V and J are TRBV5-6 and TRBJ1-5; perhaps TRBD1 as D (6 bases). The CDR3 length is 15 residues. Trimming removed 4 bases from V and 2 bases from J, with 13 bases in between. The germline V gene encodes CDR1 SGHDT and CDR2 YYEEEE. CDR3: CASSEGGFGNQPQHF. The CDR3, as DNA: TGTGCCAGCAGCGAGGGGGGGTTTGGCAATCAGCCCCAGCATTTT.

The chain recombines TRBV5-5 with TRBJ2-5, with TRBD2 identical over 11 bases. The CDR3 contains 15 residues. Germline values: CDR1 SGHKS, CDR2 YYEKEE (reference sequence). Trimming took 7 bases from V and 1 from J; bases not matched to a gene: 6. The CDR3 DNA reads TGTGCCAGCGCGGCGACTAGCGGGGTCCAAGAGACCCAGTACTTC. Its protein product is CASAATSGVQETQYF. Supplemented by reference TRBV5-5 and TRBJ2-5, the full variable domain reads DAGVTQSPTHLIKTRGQQVTLRCSPISGHKSVSWYQQVLGQGPQFIFQYYEKEERGRGNFPDRFSARQFPNYSSELNVNALLLGDSALYLCASAATSGVQETQYFGPGTRLLVL.

About this clonotype itself: An end of the junction differs from the germline gene, which may be a read error. This chain connects TRBV12-3 or TRBV12-4 to TRBJ1-1; D gene ambiguous. The CDR3 length is 12 residues. CDR3: CASSDGSTEAFF. In DNA, the CDR3 is TGTGCCAGCAGCGACGGGTCCACTGAAGCCTTCTTT.

The CDR3 DNA sequence: TGTGCCAGCAGCCCCGAGGACAGGCACGGGGAGCTGTTTTTT. This sequence encodes CASSPEDRHGELFF. This rearrangement joins TRBV28 to TRBJ2-2; 7 nucleotides line up with TRBD1. The germline CDR1 and CDR2 sequences are MDHEN and SYDVKM. V gave up 6 bases and J gave up 7 bases; unmatched junction bases: 8. This CDR3 has 14 residues.